This is a list of T cell receptor beta chains from one sample in a study of regulatory T cells in long-lasting Graves disease. Each CDR3 protein gets one entry after TCRdb re-called the multiplex PCR reads with MiXCR. The sample holds roughly 450,000 distinct CDR3 sequences, about 20% seen once. This sample comprised peripheral blood mononuclear cells (PBMCs), obtained when the disease was refractory, from a patient treated with antithyroid drugs. The receptors come from a female donor with Graves disease. CDR3s include the opening cysteine and the closing phenylalanine or tryptophan. D genes are given only for firm matches. Only some rows state a clone size, as once, few, many or a class for expanded clones.

V gene	clone size	J gene	D gene	CDR3 DNA	CDR3 protein
TRBV6-1	many	TRBJ1-1	TRBD1	TGTGCCAGCAGTCCAGGGGGGTACACTGAAGCTTTCTTT	CASSPGGYTEAFF
TRBV12-3/TRBV12-4	many	TRBJ2-6	-	TGTGCCAGCAGTTTAGAGGCAACGGCCACCCGCTCTGGGGCCAACGTCCTGACTTTC	CASSLEATATRSGANVLTF
TRBV19	-	TRBJ2-7	TRBD2	TGTGCCAGTAGTATAAGGCTAGCGGGAGGAAACGAGCAGTACTTC	CASSIRLAGGNEQYF
TRBV12-3/TRBV12-4	few	TRBJ1-2	-	TGTGCCAGCGCCTTGACAGCCGGGATGATGTATGGCTACACCTTC	CASALTAGMMYGYTF
TRBV5-1	-	TRBJ2-7	TRBD2	TGCGCCAGCAGCTTTGACTACCCGGGACTAGCGTACGAGCAGTACTTC	CASSFDYPGLAYEQYF
TRBV28	many	TRBJ1-5	TRBD1	TGTGCCAGCAGCCCCAGGGACAGGGCCACTCAGCCCCAGCATTTT	CASSPRDRATQPQHF
TRBV20-1	few	TRBJ2-5	-	TGCAGTGCTAGAGGGATACAAGAGACCCAGTACTTC	CSARGIQETQYF
TRBV28	many	TRBJ2-7	TRBD2	TGTGCCAGCTCGGGACTAGCGGTTACCTACGAGCAGTACTTC	CASSGLAVTYEQYF
TRBV5-1	once	TRBJ2-5	-	TGCGCCAACCCGACCTCCCGAGAGACCCAGTACTTC	CANPTSRETQYF
TRBV6-5	many	TRBJ1-5	-	TGTGCCAGCAGTTACGCTTCAGGGGAGCGGGGCAATCAGCCCCAGCATTTT	CASSYASGERGNQPQHF
TRBV18	few	TRBJ1-2	-	TGTGCCAGCTCTACGACAGGTTCGGGCTACACCTTC	CASSTTGSGYTF
TRBV29-1	few	TRBJ1-1	-	TGCAGCGTTGAAGGGTGGAAGGGGCCCCAGGTGACTGAAGCTTTCTTT	CSVEGWKGPQVTEAFF
TRBV12-3/TRBV12-4	few	TRBJ2-3	TRBD2	TGTGCCAGCAGTTTTCTAGCGGGAGGGCTAATCTCTAGCACAGATACGCAGTATTTT	CASSFLAGGLISSTDTQYF
TRBV15	once	TRBJ2-7	TRBD2	TGTGCCACCAGCACTCGGGGGGGCGAGCAGTACTTC	CATSTRGGEQYF
TRBV30	-	TRBJ2-7	-	TGTGCCTGGAGTCCCACGACCTACGAGCAGTACTTC	CAWSPTTYEQYF
TRBV12-3/TRBV12-4	many	TRBJ2-5	-	TGTGCCAGCAGTCAACGACCGAACCTACAAGAGACCCAGTACTTC	CASSQRPNLQETQYF
TRBV25-1	-	TRBJ1-1	TRBD1	TGTGCCAGCAGTAAACAGGGGGTCCCTGAAGCTTTCTTT	CASSKQGVPEAFF
TRBV12-3/TRBV12-4	many	TRBJ2-5	-	TGTGCCAGCACCGAGTTCAGGGGCCGGGAGACCCAGTACTTC	CASTEFRGRETQYF
TRBV7-9	few	TRBJ1-1	-	TGTGCCAGCAGTCCAACCGGGACAATAAACACTGAAGCTTTCTTT	CASSPTGTINTEAFF
TRBV6-9	many	TRBJ1-2	-	TGTGCCAGCAGTTACAGTCGAATCTATGGCTACACCTTC	CASSYSRIYGYTF
TRBV12-3/TRBV12-4	many	TRBJ2-7	TRBD1	TGTGCCAGCAGTTTAGCCGGGGACAGCTCCTACGAGCAGTACTTC	CASSLAGDSSYEQYF
TRBV20-1	many	TRBJ2-7	-	TGCAGTGTCCGAGGACAGAACTACGAGCAGTACTTC	CSVRGQNYEQYF
TRBV18	many	TRBJ1-1	-	TGTGCCAGCTCACCACCGTACAGCCTGAACACTGAAGCTTTCTTT	CASSPPYSLNTEAFF
TRBV11-2	few	TRBJ2-7	-	TGTGCCAGCAAGGGGAGCAACACCTACGAGCAGTACTTC	CASKGSNTYEQYF
TRBV10-3	-	TRBJ2-2	-	TGTGCCACCAGTGAGTCAATCCCCGCGGGACAGAGCACCGGGGAGCTGTTTTTT	CATSESIPAGQSTGELFF
TRBV12-3/TRBV12-4	many	TRBJ1-5	TRBD1	TGTGCCAGCAGTTCGAGGGGACAGGGAAATCAGCCCCAGCATTTT	CASSSRGQGNQPQHF
TRBV4-1	few	TRBJ2-2	-	TGCGCCAGCAGCCAAGCTGGTGGGAATGCCGGGGAGCTGTTTTTT	CASSQAGGNAGELFF
TRBV7-2	-	TRBJ2-5	TRBD2	TGTGCCAGCAGGGCGACTAGCGGGAGCGAGACCCAGTACTTC	CASRATSGSETQYF
TRBV7-2	-	TRBJ2-6	-	TGTGCCAGCAGCACCCAAAGCCGGGCCAACGTCCTGACTTTC	CASSTQSRANVLTF
TRBV12-3/TRBV12-4	many	TRBJ2-4	-	TGTGCCAGCAGTTTTTGGAATAGCGGACCAAAAGCCAAAAACATTCAGTACTTC	CASSFWNSGPKAKNIQYF
TRBV15	few	TRBJ1-5	-	TGTGCCACCAGCCACAGAGGGGGCAATCAGCCCCAGCATTTT	CATSHRGGNQPQHF
TRBV6-9	few	TRBJ1-5	TRBD1	TGTGCCAGCAGTTCCGGCCGGGACAGGGGCCTTAATCAGCCCCAGCATTTT	CASSSGRDRGLNQPQHF
TRBV20-1	-	TRBJ1-1	-	TGCAGTGCTAGAGAGGGACACGTGAACACTGAAGCTTTCTTT	CSAREGHVNTEAFF
TRBV5-6	many	TRBJ1-1	TRBD1	TGTGCCAGCAGCTGGGGACAGCAGCGAGCTTTCTTT	CASSWGQQRAFF
TRBV7-2	-	TRBJ1-5	-	TGTGCCAGCAGCTTACAGGGGTTAAACAATCAGCCCCAGCATTTT	CASSLQGLNNQPQHF
TRBV5-1	-	TRBJ2-3	-	TGCGCCAGCAGCTTGGACCTACTCACAGATACGCAGTATTTT	CASSLDLLTDTQYF
TRBV20-1	-	TRBJ1-5	-	TGCAGTGCTAGAGATTCAGGCGGGAAGCAGCCCCAGCATTTT	CSARDSGGKQPQHF